These T cell receptor beta chains were read from a single sample in a study of OX40 agonist ivuxolimab in advanced cancers. Sequencing was performed with immunoSEQ multiplex PCR; in TCRdb, only in-frame clones are kept and a portion is missing. The sample includes about 22,000 clones, about four fifths of them seen just once. Sequenced material: CD4+ or CD8+ T cells sorted from blood, taken in a trial of the OX40 agonist ivuxolimab. Receptor source: an adult with an advanced solid tumor such as melanoma, head and neck, liver or kidney cancer. CDR3s include the opening cysteine and the closing phenylalanine or tryptophan. Fields, in order: D gene, clone size, V gene, J gene, CDR3 DNA, CDR3 protein. The D gene is left open where the match is weak. A clone size is listed for some rows: how often the clone was seen (once, few, many), or a class if it is expanded.

d_gene: NA; abundance: few; v_gene: TRBV5-6; j_gene: TRBJ2-3; CDR3nt: TGTGCCAGCAGACCTGGACCGACGGATACGCAGTATTTT; CDR3aa: CASRPGPTDTQYF
d_gene: NA; abundance: NA; v_gene: TRBV29-1; j_gene: TRBJ1-2; CDR3nt: TGCAGCGTTGAGGAGGGGATTAAAGGCTACACCTTC; CDR3aa: CSVEEGIKGYTF
d_gene: NA; abundance: NA; v_gene: TRBV5-6; j_gene: TRBJ2-7; CDR3nt: TGTGCCAGCAGCTTGACAGGGTCCTACGAGCAGTACTTC; CDR3aa: CASSLTGSYEQYF
d_gene: NA; abundance: few; v_gene: TRBV6-6; j_gene: TRBJ2-2; CDR3nt: TGTGCCAGCAGCTTAGAAAGGAACACCGGGGAGCTGTTTTTT; CDR3aa: CASSLERNTGELFF
d_gene: TRBD1; abundance: NA; v_gene: TRBV4-1; j_gene: TRBJ1-1; CDR3nt: TGCGCCAGCAGCCAAGATCGCAGGGGGACTGAAGCTTTCTTT; CDR3aa: CASSQDRRGTEAFF
d_gene: NA; abundance: NA; v_gene: TRBV10-2; j_gene: TRBJ1-4; CDR3nt: TGCGCCAGCAGTCGGGGGCTAGGGGAAAAACTGTTTTTT; CDR3aa: CASSRGLGEKLFF
d_gene: NA; abundance: medium-sized; v_gene: TRBV10-2; j_gene: TRBJ2-1; CDR3nt: TGCGCCAGCAGTGTAGGCCAACGGGTGACATACAATGAGCAGTTCTTC; CDR3aa: CASSVGQRVTYNEQFF
d_gene: TRBD1; abundance: few; v_gene: TRBV28; j_gene: TRBJ1-5; CDR3nt: TGTGCCAGCAGTTCATGGGACAGTCATCAGCCCCAGCATTTT; CDR3aa: CASSSWDSHQPQHF
d_gene: TRBD1; abundance: NA; v_gene: TRBV10-3; j_gene: TRBJ2-7; CDR3nt: TGTGCCATCAGTGACCTAAAAGGGGACAGGGGTACCCCCTCGTACGAGCAGTACTTC; CDR3aa: CAISDLKGDRGTPSYEQYF
d_gene: NA; abundance: NA; v_gene: TRBV18; j_gene: TRBJ2-2; CDR3nt: TGTGCCAGCTCACCGTGGGACAATCCGAACACCGGGGAGCTGTTTTTT; CDR3aa: CASSPWDNPNTGELFF
d_gene: NA; abundance: NA; v_gene: TRBV16; j_gene: TRBJ1-1; CDR3nt: TGTGCCAGCAGCCCTACCACATCGGGCACTGAAGCTTTCTTT; CDR3aa: CASSPTTSGTEAFF
d_gene: TRBD2; abundance: NA; v_gene: TRBV5-1; j_gene: TRBJ2-7; CDR3nt: TGCGCCAGCAGCCTAAAAAGGACTAGCGGGGTGACGTTTGTTGAGCAGTACTTC; CDR3aa: CASSLKRTSGVTFVEQYF
d_gene: TRBD1; abundance: NA; v_gene: TRBV7-3; j_gene: TRBJ1-5; CDR3nt: TGTGCCAGCAGCTTCTATAAGACAGGGGCCGGCAATCAGCCCCAGCATTTT; CDR3aa: CASSFYKTGAGNQPQHF
d_gene: NA; abundance: once; v_gene: TRBV27; j_gene: TRBJ2-7; CDR3nt: TGTGCCAGCGGTCCTAGGGGATCCAGCGAGCAGTACTTC; CDR3aa: CASGPRGSSEQYF
d_gene: TRBD1; abundance: NA; v_gene: TRBV7-9; j_gene: TRBJ2-7; CDR3nt: TGTGCCAGCAGCATCGGACAGGGTGGAGAGCAGTACTTC; CDR3aa: CASSIGQGGEQYF